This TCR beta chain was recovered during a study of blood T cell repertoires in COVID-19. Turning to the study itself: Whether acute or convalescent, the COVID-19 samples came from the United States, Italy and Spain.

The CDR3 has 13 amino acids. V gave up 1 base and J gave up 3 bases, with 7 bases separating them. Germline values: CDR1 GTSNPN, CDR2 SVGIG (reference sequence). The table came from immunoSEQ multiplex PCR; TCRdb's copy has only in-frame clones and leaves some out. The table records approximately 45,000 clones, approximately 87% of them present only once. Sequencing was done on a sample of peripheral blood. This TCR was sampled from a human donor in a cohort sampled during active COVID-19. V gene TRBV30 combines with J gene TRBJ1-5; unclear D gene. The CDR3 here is CAWSAGNNQPQHF. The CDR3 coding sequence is TGTGCCTGGAGTGCGGGGAACAATCAGCCCCAGCATTTT.